One sample yielded the 7 T cell receptor beta chains listed below, sequenced in a study of CD8 T cells in Susac syndrome. Random-hexamer reverse transcription was applied to about 0.45 to 1 ug RNA. TCRdb re-analysed the immunoSEQ multiplex PCR reads in MiXCR, keeping a single row per CDR3 protein. The data show 150,000 to 200,000 distinct CDR3 sequences, with about 94% seen just once and around 0.1% held by the top ten. The specimen was CD4+ T cells from PBMCs. These receptor sequences come from a human donor in good health.

The chain has TRBV28 and TRBJ2-3; TRBD2 is a possible D gene (6 bases). The length of the CDR3 is 13 residues. Germline CDR1 MDHEN, CDR2 SYDVKM. V gave up 7 bases and J gave up 4 bases, with 12 bases separating them. CDR3 sequence: CASTLGLPDTQYF. CDR3 bases: TGTGCCAGCACACTGGGACTCCCAGATACGCAGTATTTT. Complete variable domain (other parts from reference TRBV28 and TRBJ2-3): DVKVTQSSRYLVKRTGEKVFLECVQDMDHENMFWYRQDPGLGLRLIYFSYDVKMKEKGDIPEGYSVSREKKERFSLILESASTNQTSMYLCASTLGLPDTQYFGPGTRLTVL.

CDR3 in amino acids: CASRREGAYNEQFF. CDR3 sequence (DNA): TGTGCCAGTAGAAGGGAGGGGGCCTACAATGAGCAGTTCTTC. The chain links TRBV19 to TRBJ2-1, with D perhaps TRBD2 (7 bases). Per germline, CDR1 LNHDA and CDR2 SQIVND (reference sequence). The ends were cut back, 6 bases at V and 2 bases at J, with 11 bases in the middle. The CDR3 has 14 amino acids.

The rearrangement links TRBV10-3 to TRBJ2-1; unclear D gene. Trimming left V 5 bases short and J 10 bases short, with 9 bases between. Germline V CDR1 and CDR2: ENHRY, SYGVKD. This CDR3 region has 11 residues. The chain's CDR3 is CAISLKEEQFF. CDR3 sequence (DNA): TGTGCCATCAGTCTCAAGGAGGAGCAGTTCTTC.

The chain employs TRBV5-1 and TRBJ2-6, with unresolved D. V was cut by 3 bases and J by 0 bases, with 16 bases left in between. In germline, CDR1 is SGHRS, CDR2 YFSETQ. The CDR3 is 18 residues long. CDR3: CASSSWSGTSSGANVLTF. CDR3 DNA: TGCGCCAGCAGCTCCTGGTCGGGTACAAGCTCTGGGGCCAACGTCCTGACTTTC. Complete variable domain (other parts from reference TRBV5-1 and TRBJ2-6): KAGVTQTPRYLIKTRGQQVTLSCSPISGHRSVSWYQQTPGQGLQFLFEYFSETQRNKGNFPGRFSGRQFSNSRSEMNVSTLELGDSALYLCASSSWSGTSSGANVLTFGAGSRLTVL.

The chain couples TRBV9 to TRBJ2-6; D gene ambiguous. CDR3 length: 15 amino acids. The V gene's germline CDR1 is SGDLS and CDR2 YYNGEE. V lost 0 bases to trimming and J lost 4 bases, with 8 bases between them. The CDR3 protein is CASSVAGFGANVLTF. CDR3 DNA sequence: TGTGCCAGCAGCGTAGCGGGCTTCGGGGCCAACGTCCTGACTTTC.

CDR3 DNA sequence: TGTGCCAGCAGTCGCGACAGGGGAAACACCATATATTTT. It specifies CASSRDRGNTIYF. This chain connects TRBV27 to TRBJ1-3, with D tentatively TRBD1 (6 bases). Germline loops: CDR1 MNHEY, CDR2 SMNVEV (reference sequence). V was pared by 5 bases and J by 4 bases, with 9 bases between. CDR3 length equals 13 residues.

Comment on this clonotype: The junction departs from germline at one end; a sequencing error may be responsible. The genes are TRBV7-7 and TRBJ1-5, with unresolved D. Germline CDR1 is SSHAT and CDR2 is FNYEAQ (reference sequence). The CDR3 totals 13 residues. CDR3 DNA sequence: TGTGCTAGCAGTCAAGGGCCGAATCAGCCCCAGCATTTT. Translating it yields CASSQGPNQPQHF.